The 5 T cell receptor beta chains given below trace back to one sample, sequenced in a study of T cell changes during pregnancy in multiple sclerosis. Clones were read by immunoSEQ multiplex PCR, and TCRdb kept only the in-frame ones, dropping some. This table has tens of thousands of clones, 91% appearing once. This specimen was CD4+ T cells from peripheral blood mononuclear cells, taken in the second trimester of pregnancy. Receptor source: a female donor in good health, enrolled as a control in a pregnancy study.

This clone was recorded once. The chain carries TRBV2 and TRBJ1-2; D uncertain. Germline-derived CDR1 and CDR2 are SNHLY and FYNNEI. V was shortened by 2 bases and J by 7 bases, with 8 bases between the two germline ends. The CDR3 is 12 residues long. The CDR3 is CASSERRAGYTF. The CDR3 nucleotides read TGTGCCAGCAGTGAACGGAGGGCTGGCTACACCTTC. The full variable domain, with the rest looked up from reference TRBV2 and TRBJ1-2, is EPEVTQTPSHQVTQMGQEVILRCVPISNHLYFYWYRQILGQKVEFLVSFYNNEISEKSEIFDDQFSVERPDGSNFTLKIRSTKLEDSAMYFCASSERRAGYTFGSGTRLTVV.

The chain joins TRBV5-8 to TRBJ2-1, with TRBD1 matching over 11 bases. The length of the CDR3 is 18 residues. CDR1 and CDR2 (germline): SGHTS, YDEGEE. V dropped 5 bases and J dropped 0; count of bases not matched to a gene: 10. CDR3 coding DNA: TGTGCCAGCAGATCGAGGACAGGGGGCACGAGCTCCTACAATGAGCAGTTCTTC. Amino acids: CASRSRTGGTSSYNEQFF.

The chain is built from TRBV2 and TRBJ1-3, with unresolved D. This CDR3 is 15 amino acids long. Germline-derived CDR1 and CDR2 are SNHLY and FYNNEI. The ends were cut back, 2 bases at V and 4 bases at J, with 12 bases in the middle. CDR3 nucleotide sequence: TGTGCCAGCAGTGAAAAAGGAGTCGCCGGAAACACCATATATTTT. Translated, it gives CASSEKGVAGNTIYF.

CDR3 protein: CASSPGLAGGEQFF. CDR3 DNA sequence: TGTGCCAGCTCACCGGGACTAGCGGGAGGTGAGCAGTTCTTC. The rearrangement links TRBV18 to TRBJ2-1; 15 bases fit TRBD2. The CDR3 runs to 14 residues. CDR1 and CDR2 from the germline V gene are KGHSH and LQKENI. The junction had 0 bases not matched to a gene; V was cut back by 3 bases and J by 9 bases.

This chain links TRBV10-3 with TRBJ2-2; 10 bases agree with TRBD1. The length of the CDR3 is 15 residues. V lost 6 bases, J lost 0 bases, and 1 base stayed unmatched. Germline CDR1 and CDR2: ENHRY and SYGVKD. This CDR3 is CAIRDRGSNTGELFF. Written as DNA, the CDR3 is TGTGCCATCAGGGACAGGGGGTCGAACACCGGGGAGCTGTTTTTT.